These T cell receptor beta chains were read from a single sample in a study of cytomegalovirus exposure and HLA in healthy donors. The data were produced by immunoSEQ multiplex PCR, yet TCRdb's version contains in-frame clones alone and is incomplete. The profile shows 130,000 or so clones, about 62% of them singletons. Sequences were obtained from PBMCs. The source of these receptors is a woman between 40 and 50 years old in good health and CMV-seropositive. Each CDR3 is given with its conserved first and last residue. D genes are given only for firm matches. Only some rows state a clone size, as once, few, many or a class for expanded clones.

>TRBV28|.|.|TRBJ1-2
TGTGCCAGCAGTAACGGGAGGGTTGGCTATGGCTACACCTTC
CASSNGRVGYGYTF
>TRBV7-6|.|TRBD2|TRBJ2-5
TGTGCCAGCAGCTTAGTAGCGGGGGGGCTGGAGACCCAGTACTTC
CASSLVAGGLETQYF
>TRBV5-4|.|.|TRBJ2-1
TGTGCCAGCAGCTATGGGGGCGGGAGAAGGTCCTACAATGAGCAGTTCTTC
CASSYGGGRRSYNEQFF
>TRBV15|.|.|TRBJ2-3
TGTGCCACCACCGTCGGGGATGCGGCCACAGATACGCAGTATTTT
CATTVGDAATDTQYF
>TRBV18|.|TRBD2|TRBJ2-7
TGTGCCAGCTCACCCGGGACTAGCGGCTACGAGCAGTACTTC
CASSPGTSGYEQYF
>TRBV5-1|few|.|TRBJ2-2
TGCGCCAGCAGCTCCGGGGGAAGGACCGGGGAGCTGTTTTTT
CASSSGGRTGELFF
>TRBV5-3|few|TRBD1|TRBJ2-7
TGTGCCAGAAGCTCGGGACAGGAGTACGAGCAGTACTTC
CARSSGQEYEQYF
>TRBV27|.|TRBD2|TRBJ2-3
TGTGCCAGCAGTTTCGGGGGGAACACAGATACGCAGTATTTT
CASSFGGNTDTQYF
>TRBV7-7|.|TRBD2|TRBJ2-1
TGTGCTAGCAGCATGGGGCTAGCGGGGGAGAATGAGCAGTTCTTC
CASSMGLAGENEQFF
>TRBV9|once|.|TRBJ2-7
TGTGCCAGCAGCGTAGACCCAGGCGCTAGCCCCAACGAGCAGTACTTC
CASSVDPGASPNEQYF
>TRBV19|.|.|TRBJ2-1
TGTGCCAGTACCTCCCGGGGTCTAGCGTACAATGAGCAGTTCTTC
CASTSRGLAYNEQFF
>TRBV7-2|.|.|TRBJ2-5
TGTGCCAGCAGCTTCTTAGAGACCCAGTACTTC
CASSFLETQYF
>TRBV6-4|.|TRBD1|TRBJ2-2
TGTGCCAGCAGTGAAGAGGCAGGGGGCATGGGGGAGCTGTTTTTT
CASSEEAGGMGELFF
>TRBV10-1|.|.|TRBJ1-1
TGCGCCAGCAGTGAGTCGTTACAGGGGAACACTGAAGCTTTCTTT
CASSESLQGNTEAFF
>TRBV5-1|.|.|TRBJ2-5
TGCGCCAGCAGCAGTACAGGGACCCAAGAGACCCAGTACTTC
CASSSTGTQETQYF
>TRBV27|once|TRBD1|TRBJ2-7
TGTGCCAGCACCCTTCAGGGGGCCGGCGGCGAGCAGTACTTC
CASTLQGAGGEQYF
>TRBV28|few|.|TRBJ2-3
TGTGCCAGCACACAAAACGGGGGAGGAACAGATACGCAGTATTTT
CASTQNGGGTDTQYF
>TRBV5-6|few|TRBD2|TRBJ2-5
TGTGCCAGCAGCACCGTCCCGGGACTAGCGGAAGAGACCCAGTACTTC
CASSTVPGLAEETQYF
>TRBV14|.|TRBD1|TRBJ1-2
TGTGCCAGCAGCCAGGACAGGAATAACTATGGCTACACCTTC
CASSQDRNNYGYTF
>TRBV5-1|few|TRBD1|TRBJ2-7
TGCGCCAGCAGCGCTACCCGGGACAGCTACGAGCAGTACTTC
CASSATRDSYEQYF
>TRBV7-2|.|.|TRBJ1-3
TGTGCCAGCAGATCCGCGGGGCTCTCTGGAAACACCATATATTTT
CASRSAGLSGNTIYF
>TRBV5-1|.|TRBD1|TRBJ2-5
TGCGCCAGCAGCTTGGTAGTACAGGGGGGCCAAGAGACCCAGTACTTC
CASSLVVQGGQETQYF
>TRBV5-1|.|TRBD1|TRBJ2-7
TGCGCCAGCAGCGGGGACAGCCACGAGCAGTACTTC
CASSGDSHEQYF
>TRBV7-9|.|.|TRBJ1-1
TGTGCCAGCAGCTTAGGGGGGCAGGGAGCTTTCTTT
CASSLGGQGAFF
>TRBV5-1|.|TRBD2|TRBJ2-2
TGCGCCAGCAGCGCTAGCGGGAGTAGAACCGGGGAGCTGTTTTTT
CASSASGSRTGELFF